These 20 T cell receptor beta chains were all obtained from the same sample, sequenced in a study of beta chain features in type 1 diabetes. General study points: Researchers report that Type 1 diabetes patients had moderately but significantly shorter TCRB CDR3s across all four CD4+ subsets.

These receptors have no known antigen. As every portion of the isolated RNA was reverse transcribed, the sequencing read expressed TCRB transcripts. Using immunoSEQ multiplex PCR, the repertoire was profiled, and TCRdb retains in-frame clones only, with some absent. Here the sample spans 93,000 or so clones, 25% to 35% being singletons. The sequenced sample was central memory CD4+ T cells from blood. These receptors all come from a woman between 18 and 29 years old with type 1 diabetes.

V usage is TRBV2 and J usage is TRBJ2-5; the match to TRBD2 covers 13 bases. Germline values: CDR1 SNHLY, CDR2 FYNNEI. This CDR3 contains 19 residues. Trimming removed 3 bases from V and 2 bases from J; junction bases left unmatched: 12. The chain's CDR3 is CASSEGGLAGSRKQETQYF. The CDR3 DNA reads TGTGCCAGCAGTGAGGGGGGACTAGCGGGATCGAGGAAACAAGAGACCCAGTACTTC.

This chain uses TRBV6-6 with TRBJ1-4; TRBD1 matches 7 bases. J was trimmed by 0 bases and V by 5 bases; bases with no gene match: 3. Germline CDR1 reads MNHNY; CDR2 reads SVGAGI (reference sequence). The CDR3 runs 15 residues. The CDR3 nucleotides read TGTGCCAGCAGTCGACAGGGTGCAACTAATGAAAAACTGTTTTTT. Translation: CASSRQGATNEKLFF.

This chain links TRBV5-1 with TRBJ2-1, with 9 bases identical to TRBD2. Germline CDR1 reads SGHRS; CDR2 reads YFSETQ. With V trimmed by 4 bases and J by 7 bases, 6 bases remained unmatched. There are 14 residues in the CDR3. The CDR3, as DNA: TGCGCCAGCAGCCATAGTAGCGGGAGTAATGAGCAGTTCTTC. Encoded protein: CASSHSSGSNEQFF.

The chain combines TRBV28 with TRBJ1-2, with D uncertain. This CDR3 contains 14 residues. The germline CDR1 and CDR2 sequences are MDHEN and SYDVKM. The V end was cut by 6 bases, the J end by 12 bases, with 23 bases between. The CDR3 spells CASRSAGKRAGDTF. CDR3 DNA: TGTGCCAGCAGAAGCGCCGGGAAGAGGGCTGGGGACACCTTC.

V is TRBV7-3 and J is TRBJ2-1; 7 bases map to TRBD1. In germline, CDR1 is SGHTA, CDR2 FQGTGA. V lost 1 base to trimming and J lost 6 bases; unmatched junction nucleotides: 15. CDR3 size: 18 residues. The CDR3 here is CASSLRRPDRETVNEQFF. In DNA, the CDR3 is TGTGCCAGCAGCTTAAGGAGACCTGACAGGGAAACGGTCAATGAGCAGTTCTTC.

Here the CDR3 DNA reads TGTGCCAGCAGTGCGAATAGACAAGAGACCCAGTACTTC. It codes for CASSANRQETQYF. The chain uses TRBV2 and TRBJ2-5; D not resolved. Germline lookup yields CDR1 SNHLY and CDR2 FYNNEI. V gave up 4 bases and J gave up 2 bases, with 8 bases separating them. This CDR3 spans 13 amino acids.

This clone occurred a few times. The chain is built from TRBV5-5 and TRBJ2-7; TRBD1 aligns across 8 bases. Germline values: CDR1 SGHKS, CDR2 YYEKEE (reference sequence). The CDR3 contains 13 residues. V dropped 0 bases and J dropped 10; count of bases not matched to a gene: 6. The CDR3 DNA follows: TGTGCCAGCAGCTTGGTCGGAGACAGGGGCCAGTACTTC. Its protein is CASSLVGDRGQYF.

The rearrangement uses TRBV10-3 and TRBJ2-1, with 13 bases aligning to TRBD2. This CDR3 comprises 17 residues. The junction had 3 bases not matched to a gene; V was cut back by 2 bases and J by 2 bases. Germline V gene data show CDR1 as ENHRY and CDR2 as SYGVKD. CDR3 loop: CAISEDTSGRAYNEQFF. The DNA for the CDR3 is TGTGCCATCAGTGAGGATACTAGCGGGAGGGCCTACAATGAGCAGTTCTTC.

This clone was seen at least ten times. V and J are TRBV7-2 and TRBJ2-3; 7 positions agree with TRBD2. Trimming cost V 5 bases and J 0 bases; bases outside gene matches: 8. Germline V gene lookup returns CDR1 SGHTA and CDR2 FQGNSA. The CDR3 is 16 amino acids. CDR3: CASSHPSGPSTDTQYF. Here the CDR3 DNA reads TGTGCCAGCAGCCATCCTAGCGGTCCTAGCACAGATACGCAGTATTTT.

This sequence joins TRBV10-1 and TRBJ2-5, with 9 bases identical to TRBD2. The V and J ends lost 4 bases and 5 bases, in that order; junction bases with no gene match: 8. The CDR3 sequence is 15 residues long. Germline loops: CDR1 WNHNN, CDR2 SYGVQD (reference sequence). The CDR3 bases are TGCGCCAGCAGTGGTATGGCGGGAGGGCGGGAGACCCAGTACTTC. Its translation is CASSGMAGGRETQYF.

This sequence joins TRBV7-9 and TRBJ2-5; TRBD2 matches at 15 bases. The V segment lost 4 bases and the J segment 2 bases; nucleotides outside the gene matches: 2. CDR1 is SEHNR and CDR2 is FQNEAQ in the germline V gene (reference sequence). This CDR3 is 16 amino acids long. CDR3 in amino acids: CASSSGLAGGQETQYF. CDR3 nucleotide sequence: TGTGCCAGCAGCTCTGGACTAGCGGGAGGGCAAGAGACCCAGTACTTC.

The chain has TRBV28 and TRBJ1-2, with D perhaps TRBD1 (5 bases). The CDR3 has 13 amino acids. Trimming cost V 7 bases and J 4 bases, with 13 bases left between them. Germline loops: CDR1 MDHEN, CDR2 SYDVKM. The CDR3 DNA reads TGTGCCAGCACCTCGGGACTGCTCTATGGCTACACCTTC. Amino acid sequence: CASTSGLLYGYTF.

This clone appeared a few times. V gene TRBV29-1 combines with J gene TRBJ1-2, with D hard to call. The CDR3 spans 10 residues. V was pared by 3 bases and J by 8 bases, with 7 bases between. CDR1 is SQVTM and CDR2 is ANQGSEA in the germline V gene. The CDR3 DNA reads TGCAGCGTTGAGGAGGCCGGCTACACCTTC. Protein product: CSVEEAGYTF.

The chain links TRBV2 to TRBJ2-5, with TRBD2 as a possible D gene (6 bases). CDR1 and CDR2 from the germline V gene are SNHLY and FYNNEI. V was pared by 7 bases and J by 2 bases, with 14 bases between. The CDR3 contains 14 residues. The CDR3 coding sequence is TGTGCCAGCATAGGAGGGTCTAGACAAGAGACCCAGTACTTC. Protein sequence: CASIGGSRQETQYF.

This clone was detected once. This rearrangement joins TRBV30 to TRBJ2-5; 8 bases fit TRBD2. The CDR3 totals 14 residues. V dropped 0 bases and J dropped 5; count of bases not matched to a gene: 5. Germline lookup yields CDR1 GTSNPN and CDR2 SVGIG (reference sequence). CDR3 nucleotide sequence: TGTGCCTGGAGTGTACGGAGCGGGAGTGAGACCCAGTACTTC. It specifies CAWSVRSGSETQYF.

This chain links TRBV29-1 with TRBJ2-3, with a tentative D call TRBD2 (6 bases). Germline V gene sequence: CDR1 SQVTM, CDR2 ANQGSEA. V was pared by 5 bases and J by 3 bases, with 15 bases between. The length of the CDR3 is 14 residues. CDR3 sequence (DNA): TGCAGCGTTCATATGGTCGGGGGAACAGATACGCAGTATTTT. It codes for CSVHMVGGTDTQYF.

This clone was observed a few times. The chain couples TRBV5-1 to TRBJ2-3, with a tentative D call TRBD1 (6 bases). The germline V gene encodes CDR1 SGHRS and CDR2 YFSETQ. The CDR3 runs to 15 residues. With 6 bases removed from V and 2 bases from J, the gap between germline ends came to 16 bases. CDR3 DNA sequence: TGCGCCAGCAAGTACCAGGGGTCGTCCACAGATACGCAGTATTTT. This sequence encodes CASKYQGSSTDTQYF.

This clone was observed a handful of times. The gene calls are TRBV20-1 and TRBJ2-3; D perhaps matches TRBD2 (5 bases). Germline V gene data show CDR1 as DFQATT and CDR2 as SNEGSKA (reference sequence). CDR3 length equals 11 residues. The CDR3 DNA reads TGCACCGGACTGAACACAGATACGCAGTATTTT. Its translation is CTGLNTDTQYF.

This chain uses TRBV9 with TRBJ2-5; D remains ambiguous. CDR3 length: 13 amino acids. Germline lookup yields CDR1 SGDLS and CDR2 YYNGEE. V was cut by 1 base and J by 2 bases, with 6 bases left in between. Here the CDR3 DNA reads TGTGCCAGCAGCGTAAGCCCGCAAGAGACCCAGTACTTC. Residues: CASSVSPQETQYF. Using reference TRBV9 and TRBJ2-5 for the parts outside the CDR3, the full variable domain is DSGVTQTPKHLITATGQRVTLRCSPRSGDLSVYWYQQSLDQGLQFLIQYYNGEERAKGNILERFSAQQFPDLHSELNLSSLELGDSALYFCASSVSPQETQYFGPGTRLLVL.

The chain has TRBV7-3 and TRBJ2-7, with a tentative D call TRBD1 (6 bases). CDR1 and CDR2 from the germline V gene are SGHTA and FQGTGA. The CDR3 is 14 residues long. V shed 5 bases and J shed 1 base, with 12 bases lying between them. CDR3 residues: CASSLTGFSYEQYF. In DNA, the CDR3 is TGTGCCAGCAGCCTCACAGGGTTTTCCTACGAGCAGTACTTC.